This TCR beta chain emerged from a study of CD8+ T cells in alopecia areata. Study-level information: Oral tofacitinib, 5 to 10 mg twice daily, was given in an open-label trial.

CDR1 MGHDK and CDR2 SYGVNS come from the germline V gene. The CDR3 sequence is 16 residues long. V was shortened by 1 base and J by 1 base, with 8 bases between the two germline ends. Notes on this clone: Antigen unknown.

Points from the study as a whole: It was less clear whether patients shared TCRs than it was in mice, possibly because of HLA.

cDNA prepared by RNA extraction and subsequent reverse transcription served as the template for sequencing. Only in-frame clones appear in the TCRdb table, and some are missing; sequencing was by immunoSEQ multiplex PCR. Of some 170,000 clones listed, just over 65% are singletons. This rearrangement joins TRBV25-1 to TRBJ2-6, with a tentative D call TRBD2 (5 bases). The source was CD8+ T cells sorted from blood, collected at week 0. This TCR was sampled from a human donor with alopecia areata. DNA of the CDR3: TGTGCCAGCAGTGAATGGAGAGGGTCTGGGGCCAACGTCCTGACTTTC. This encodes CASSEWRGSGANVLTF.